These T cell receptor beta chains were read from a single sample in a study of CD8+ T cells in alopecia areata. Generated by immunoSEQ multiplex PCR, the TCRdb table keeps only in-frame clones and is missing some. Seen here are about 4,200 clones, roughly two thirds observed once, and the top ten hold around a fifth. The sequenced sample consisted of skin. These receptor sequences come from a human donor in good health. The CDR3 runs from the conserved cysteine through the conserved F or W. The D gene is left open where the match is weak. The size of a clone is reported for some rows only, either as once, few or many, or as a class for expanded clones.

J: TRBJ1-2
size: few
V: TRBV7-2
D: .
CDR3: CASSLLTSGGRHGYTF
DNA: TGTGCCAGCAGCCTCCTCACGTCCGGGGGCAGACATGGCTACACCTTC

J: TRBJ2-5
size: .
V: TRBV11-2
D: .
CDR3: CASSLAMSAGQETQYF
DNA: TGTGCCAGCAGCTTAGCCATGTCGGCGGGCCAAGAGACCCAGTACTTC

J: TRBJ2-1
size: few
V: TRBV7-3
D: TRBD1
CDR3: CASSLDRGELNEQFF
DNA: TGTGCCAGCAGCCTCGACAGGGGTGAATTGAATGAGCAGTTCTTC

J: TRBJ2-7
size: .
V: TRBV6-5
D: .
CDR3: CASSYSPRNPYEQYF
DNA: TGTGCCAGCAGTTACTCGCCCAGGAACCCCTACGAGCAGTACTTC

J: TRBJ2-3
size: .
V: TRBV4-1
D: .
CDR3: CASSQATAVAKQYF
DNA: TGCGCCAGCAGCCAAGCGACCGCAGTGGCGAAGCAGTATTTT

J: TRBJ1-1
size: .
V: TRBV18
D: .
CDR3: CASSPPLAANTEAFF
DNA: TGTGCCAGCTCACCACCGTTAGCGGCGAACACTGAAGCTTTCTTT

J: TRBJ1-1
size: .
V: TRBV5-1
D: .
CDR3: CASSLDGGYTEAFF
DNA: TGCGCCAGCAGCTTGGATGGGGGGTACACTGAAGCTTTCTTT

J: TRBJ1-2
size: .
V: TRBV6-9
D: .
CDR3: CASSYLTRNYGYTF
DNA: TGTGCCAGCAGTTACCTGACCCGTAACTATGGCTACACCTTC

J: TRBJ2-7
size: .
V: TRBV6-6
D: TRBD1
CDR3: CASSSFGTGGINEQYF
DNA: TGTGCCAGCAGTTCCTTCGGGACAGGGGGTATTAACGAGCAGTACTTC

J: TRBJ2-7
size: few
V: TRBV7-2
D: .
CDR3: CASSQTGNRNEQYF
DNA: TGTGCCAGCAGCCAAACAGGAAACAGGAACGAGCAGTACTTC

J: TRBJ2-3
size: once
V: TRBV6-5
D: TRBD1
CDR3: CASSGGTGVTDTQYF
DNA: TGTGCCAGCTCTGGGGGGACAGGGGTCACAGATACGCAGTATTTT

J: TRBJ2-7
size: .
V: TRBV5-1
D: .
CDR3: CASSLDWTVGSYEQYF
DNA: TGCGCCAGCAGCTTGGACTGGACAGTGGGCTCCTACGAGCAGTACTTC

J: TRBJ2-1
size: .
V: TRBV6-1
D: TRBD2
CDR3: CASRGTSGVHNEQFF
DNA: TGTGCCAGCAGAGGGACTAGCGGGGTTCACAATGAGCAGTTCTTC

J: TRBJ1-2
size: .
V: TRBV9
D: TRBD1
CDR3: CASSEGQFLYGYTF
DNA: TGTGCCAGCAGCGAGGGACAGTTCCTCTATGGCTACACCTTC

J: TRBJ1-4
size: few
V: TRBV6-1
D: .
CDR3: CASSEARRRGTNEKLFF
DNA: TGTGCCAGCAGTGAAGCGCGTAGGAGGGGAACTAATGAAAAACTGTTTTTT

J: TRBJ1-6
size: .
V: TRBV11-2
D: TRBD1
CDR3: CASSQGDSNSPLHF
DNA: TGTGCCAGCAGCCAGGGGGACAGTAATTCACCCCTCCACTTT

J: TRBJ2-7
size: .
V: TRBV19
D: TRBD2
CDR3: CASSRTSGRGEQYF
DNA: TGTGCCAGTAGTCGGACTAGCGGGAGAGGCGAGCAGTACTTC

J: TRBJ1-4
size: .
V: TRBV6-6
D: .
CDR3: CASKRGATEKLFF
DNA: TGTGCCAGCAAAAGGGGGGCGACCGAAAAACTGTTTTTT

J: TRBJ1-2
size: few
V: TRBV6-5
D: TRBD1
CDR3: CASISTGTGYTF
DNA: TGTGCCAGCATTTCGACAGGGACGGGCTACACCTTC

J: TRBJ2-7
size: .
V: TRBV19
D: TRBD2
CDR3: CASSPTGLAGGPSMYEQYF
DNA: TGTGCCAGTAGTCCGACGGGACTAGCGGGAGGGCCGTCAATGTACGAGCAGTACTTC

J: TRBJ2-6
size: hyperexpanded
V: TRBV6-5
D: .
CDR3: CASNRASGANVLTF
DNA: TGTGCCAGCAACAGAGCCTCTGGGGCCAACGTCCTGACTTTC

J: TRBJ2-1
size: .
V: TRBV2
D: .
CDR3: CASSDLVREVEQFF
DNA: TGTGCCAGCAGTGACTTGGTCCGAGAGGTTGAGCAGTTCTTC

J: TRBJ2-7
size: .
V: TRBV27
D: .
CDR3: CASSLSNRPEQYF
DNA: TGTGCCAGCAGTTTATCGAACAGGCCCGAGCAGTACTTC

J: TRBJ2-5
size: few
V: TRBV5-1
D: .
CDR3: CASSLQGETQYF
DNA: TGCGCCAGCAGCTTGCAGGGAGAGACCCAGTACTTC

J: TRBJ2-3
size: .
V: TRBV25-1
D: TRBD1
CDR3: CASRAGTVPTQYF
DNA: TGTGCCAGCAGGGCAGGGACAGTCCCTACGCAGTATTTT

J: TRBJ2-5
size: .
V: TRBV29-1
D: .
CDR3: CSAGTYKETQYF
DNA: TGCAGCGCAGGGACCTACAAAGAGACCCAGTACTTC

J: TRBJ2-7
size: once
V: TRBV28
D: .
CDR3: CASSRRPLGTYEQYF
DNA: TGTGCCAGCAGCCGACGACCGTTGGGGACCTACGAGCAGTACTTC

J: TRBJ2-1
size: .
V: TRBV29-1
D: TRBD2
CDR3: CSAPLDRAGGPKNEQFF
DNA: TGCAGCGCTCCCCTGGATAGGGCGGGAGGGCCGAAGAATGAGCAGTTCTTC

J: TRBJ2-1
size: .
V: TRBV19
D: TRBD2
CDR3: CASNPPTALAEPYNEQFF
DNA: TGTGCCAGTAATCCCCCTACGGCACTAGCGGAGCCCTACAATGAGCAGTTCTTC

J: TRBJ2-7
size: .
V: TRBV7-3
D: TRBD2
CDR3: CASSPAGGSEQYF
DNA: TGTGCCAGCAGCCCCGCCGGCGGGAGCGAGCAGTACTTC

J: TRBJ2-7
size: .
V: TRBV4-1
D: .
CDR3: CASSQDFSEQYF
DNA: TGCGCCAGCAGCCAAGATTTTTCCGAGCAGTACTTC

J: TRBJ2-1
size: .
V: TRBV11-2
D: .
CDR3: CASNDGAGNEQFF
DNA: TGTGCCAGCAACGACGGGGCCGGCAATGAGCAGTTCTTC

J: TRBJ2-7
size: .
V: TRBV7-8
D: TRBD1
CDR3: CASSRRQGPYEQYF
DNA: TGTGCCAGCAGCCGGCGACAGGGGCCCTACGAGCAGTACTTC

J: TRBJ1-1
size: .
V: TRBV18
D: .
CDR3: CASSRGPGVVHTEAFF
DNA: TGTGCCAGCTCACGGGGACCAGGGGTAGTTCACACTGAAGCTTTCTTT

J: TRBJ1-1
size: .
V: TRBV6-5
D: .
CDR3: CASSYSIGAGPTEAFF
DNA: TGTGCCAGCAGTTACTCGATTGGGGCAGGGCCAACTGAAGCTTTCTTT

J: TRBJ2-3
size: .
V: TRBV6-1
D: TRBD1
CDR3: CASSEGTGHTDTQYF
DNA: TGTGCCAGCAGTGAGGGGACAGGGCACACAGATACGCAGTATTTT

J: TRBJ2-1
size: .
V: TRBV7-6
D: .
CDR3: CASMPSGTRNYNEQFF
DNA: TGTGCCAGCATGCCTTCCGGGACCAGGAACTACAATGAGCAGTTCTTC

J: TRBJ1-1
size: .
V: TRBV6-5
D: .
CDR3: CASSVGYGGVLEAFF
DNA: TGTGCCAGCAGTGTCGGATATGGGGGGGTTCTCGAAGCTTTCTTT

J: TRBJ2-1
size: once
V: TRBV19
D: .
CDR3: CASSIRQSYNEQFF
DNA: TGTGCCAGTAGTATAAGACAATCCTACAATGAGCAGTTCTTC

J: TRBJ2-1
size: .
V: TRBV19
D: TRBD2
CDR3: CASSRRASGVYNEQFF
DNA: TGTGCCAGTAGTAGACGGGCTAGCGGGGTTTACAATGAGCAGTTCTTC

J: TRBJ2-3
size: .
V: TRBV7-2
D: .
CDR3: CASSETLLVDTQYF
DNA: TGTGCCAGCAGCGAAACCCTATTGGTAGATACGCAGTATTTT

J: TRBJ2-1
size: .
V: TRBV5-6
D: TRBD2
CDR3: CASSPLAGGVNEQFF
DNA: TGTGCCAGCAGCCCTCTAGCGGGAGGGGTCAATGAGCAGTTCTTC

J: TRBJ2-2
size: .
V: TRBV11-2
D: TRBD2
CDR3: CASSLVSGSGTGELFF
DNA: TGTGCCAGCAGCTTAGTTAGCGGGAGCGGCACCGGGGAGCTGTTTTTT

J: TRBJ1-5
size: large
V: TRBV2
D: .
CDR3: CASSAGRNQPQHF
DNA: TGTGCCAGCAGCGCCGGGCGCAATCAGCCCCAGCATTTT

J: TRBJ2-4
size: large
V: TRBV6-1
D: TRBD2
CDR3: CASSGTSENIQYF
DNA: TGTGCCAGCAGTGGGACTAGCGAAAACATTCAGTACTTC

J: TRBJ1-2
size: few
V: TRBV19
D: .
CDR3: CASTLTTAGYGYTF
DNA: TGTGCCAGTACCCTTACCACGGCGGGCTATGGCTACACCTTC

J: TRBJ2-5
size: large
V: TRBV28
D: .
CDR3: CASSLYQETQYF
DNA: TGTGCCAGCAGTTTGTATCAAGAGACCCAGTACTTC

J: TRBJ1-1
size: .
V: TRBV5-4
D: .
CDR3: CASSSTLSEAFF
DNA: TGTGCCAGCAGTTCGACACTCTCAGAAGCTTTCTTT

J: TRBJ2-7
size: .
V: TRBV7-3
D: .
CDR3: CASSLRGKTYEQYF
DNA: TGTGCCAGCAGCTTAAGGGGGAAAACCTACGAGCAGTACTTC

J: TRBJ1-2
size: .
V: TRBV5-4
D: .
CDR3: CASSGGSYGYTF
DNA: TGTGCCAGCAGCGGGGGGTCCTATGGCTACACCTTC

J: TRBJ2-1
size: few
V: TRBV30
D: .
CDR3: CAWSARAGYGNEQFF
DNA: TGTGCCTGGAGCGCCCGCGCGGGATATGGTAATGAGCAGTTCTTC

J: TRBJ1-3
size: .
V: TRBV4-1
D: .
CDR3: CASSPWGSGNTIYF
DNA: TGCGCCAGCAGTCCCTGGGGGAGTGGAAACACCATATATTTT

J: TRBJ2-5
size: .
V: TRBV23-1
D: .
CDR3: CASSRRAGETQYF
DNA: TGCGCCAGCAGTCGGAGGGCCGGGGAGACCCAGTACTTC

J: TRBJ2-7
size: once
V: TRBV18
D: .
CDR3: CASSPNFGLASYEQYF
DNA: TGTGCCAGCTCACCAAATTTCGGTCTGGCCTCCTACGAGCAGTACTTC

J: TRBJ2-7
size: .
V: TRBV27
D: TRBD2
CDR3: CASRVGLAGPYEQYF
DNA: TGTGCCAGCAGGGTGGGACTAGCGGGACCCTACGAGCAGTACTTC